A single sample is the source of the 22 T cell receptor beta chains below, sequenced in a study of memory CD4+ T cells and cytomegalovirus serostatus. Single viable CD3+CD4+CD8-CD45RO+ cells were sorted as the memory CD4+ T cells. Sequencing was performed with immunoSEQ multiplex PCR; in TCRdb, only in-frame clones are kept and a portion is missing. The sample has over 65,000 clones; 78% are singletons. Sample: memory CD4+ T cells from blood. These TCRs come from an adult in good health and CMV-seropositive.

The chain is built from TRBV7-2 and TRBJ2-2, with TRBD2 matching 8 bases. J lost 6 bases, V lost 2 bases, and 11 bases had no gene match. This CDR3 is built from 17 residues. Germline values: CDR1 SGHTA, CDR2 FQGNSA. The CDR3 DNA reads TGTGCCAGCAGCTTATTGGGAGCGGGAGATCGTTCCGGGGAGCTGTTTTTT. It yields the protein CASSLLGAGDRSGELFF.

This clone was recorded once. The junction does not match germline at one end; this may be a read error. The chain has TRBV2 and TRBJ2-5; tentatively, D is TRBD2 (6 bases). Germline V gene data show CDR1 as SNHLY and CDR2 as FYNNEI. This CDR3 is built from 11 residues. The CDR3 DNA is TGTGCCAGCAGTGAACGGCCTAGCGTGAACTTC. Protein: CASSERPSVNF.

The genes are TRBV11-3 and TRBJ2-1; 12 bases are shared with TRBD2. Germline trimming cut 2 bases from V and 2 bases from J; bases unmatched to any gene: 7. Germline CDR1 reads SGHNT; CDR2 reads YENEEA. CDR3 length: 18 amino acids. In nucleotides, the CDR3 is TGTGCCAGCAGCTTATCTAGCGGGAGGGCAATCGCCTACAATGAGCAGTTCTTC. It is translated as CASSLSSGRAIAYNEQFF.

J is TRBJ2-1 and V is TRBV7-9, with D perhaps matching TRBD1 (5 bases). V lost 7 bases, J lost 3 bases, and 19 bases lay in between. The length of the CDR3 is 16 residues. Per the germline V gene, CDR1 is SEHNR and CDR2 is FQNEAQ (reference sequence). The CDR3 sequence is CASTHPGWPYYNEQFF. CDR3 sequence (DNA): TGTGCCAGCACCCATCCAGGGTGGCCCTACTACAATGAGCAGTTCTTC.

V and J are TRBV6-5 and TRBJ2-5; D uncertain. The CDR3 spans 15 residues. Germline CDR1 and CDR2: MNHEY and SVGAGI. V lost 0 bases to trimming and J lost 1 base, with 9 bases between them. This CDR3 is CASSYSIRSQETQYF. CDR3 nucleotides: TGTGCCAGCAGTTACTCGATTAGAAGCCAAGAGACCCAGTACTTC.

The chain uses TRBV19 and TRBJ1-5; possibly TRBD1 for D (6 bases). V was clipped by 6 bases and J by 7 bases, with 16 bases between them. The CDR3 is made up of 14 amino acids. From germline, CDR1 is LNHDA and CDR2 SQIVND (reference sequence). CDR3 DNA sequence: TGTGCCAGTAGATCGACAGGTTACGGCCAGCCCCAGCATTTT. Translating gives CASRSTGYGQPQHF.

The CDR3 nucleotides read TGTGCCAGCAGTGGGGGTAGTCCCTATGGCTACACCTTC. Translating gives CASSGGSPYGYTF. The chain couples TRBV25-1 to TRBJ1-2, with D uncertain. Trimming removed 4 bases from V and 4 bases from J, with 10 bases in between. Germline V gene sequence: CDR1 MGHDK, CDR2 SYGVNS. This CDR3 spans 13 amino acids.

This chain joins TRBV19 and TRBJ2-7, with TRBD2 identical over 13 bases. Germline CDR1 LNHDA, CDR2 SQIVND (reference sequence). This CDR3 contains 15 residues. Germline trimming cut 3 bases from V and 2 bases from J; bases unmatched to any gene: 1. This CDR3 is CASSIGTSGTYEQYF. The CDR3 nucleotides read TGTGCCAGTAGTATCGGGACTAGCGGGACCTACGAGCAGTACTTC.

The rearrangement joins TRBV28 to TRBJ1-6, with a tentative D call TRBD1 (5 bases). The CDR3 consists of 14 residues. The germline gives CDR1 MDHEN, CDR2 SYDVKM. V lost 3 bases and J 7 bases, leaving 10 bases between the germline ends. CDR3 coding DNA: TGTGCCAGCAGTTTGTATGGGGGGAATTCACCCCTCCACTTT. Its protein is CASSLYGGNSPLHF.

This chain uses TRBV18 with TRBJ2-5; 7 bases are shared with TRBD2. With 8 bases clipped from V and 2 bases from J, the junction kept 8 bases outside the gene matches. CDR1 is KGHSH and CDR2 is LQKENI in the germline V gene. The CDR3 loop spans 14 amino acids. The CDR3: CASGGREVQETQYF. The CDR3 DNA follows: TGTGCCAGCGGAGGACGGGAGGTGCAAGAGACCCAGTACTTC.

This chain joins TRBV4-3 and TRBJ1-1, with TRBD1 matching 12 bases. Germline-derived CDR1 and CDR2 are LGHNA and YSLEER. CDR3 length: 15 amino acids. V was pared by 3 bases and J by 4 bases, with 3 bases of the junction left unmatched. The CDR3: CASSQGTGGGTEAFF. In DNA form, the CDR3 reads TGCGCCAGCAGCCAGGGGACAGGGGGCGGCACTGAAGCTTTCTTT.

The rearrangement joins TRBV7-2 to TRBJ2-5; 9 nucleotides match TRBD1. V dropped 6 bases and J dropped 4; count of bases not matched to a gene: 6. The CDR3 length is 14 residues. Germline V gene lookup returns CDR1 SGHTA and CDR2 FQGNSA. The CDR3 DNA sequence: TGTGCCAGCAGATTACAGGGGGCGCGAGAGACCCAGTACTTC. It specifies CASRLQGARETQYF.

This chain joins TRBV5-1 and TRBJ1-1; weak D call: TRBD1 (6 bases). The CDR3 totals 15 residues. Germline V lookup: CDR1 SGHRS, CDR2 YFSETQ. V was cut by 4 bases and J by 1 base, with 14 bases left in between. CDR3 loop: CASSEGVGGNTEAFF. In DNA, the CDR3 is TGCGCCAGCAGCGAAGGGGTAGGGGGGAACACTGAAGCTTTCTTT.

CDR3 DNA: TGTGCCAGCAGCTCCAACCATGACAGGAGCTACGAGCAGTACTTC. Amino acids: CASSSNHDRSYEQYF. V usage is TRBV11-2 and J usage is TRBJ2-7, with D tentatively TRBD1 (6 bases). The germline gives CDR1 SGHAT, CDR2 FQNNGV. Deletions cut 4 bases from V and 3 bases from J, with 16 bases between. CDR3 length: 15 residues.

This sequence joins TRBV21-1 and TRBJ2-7; TRBD1 reflects the table's D call only, with no check against the DNA. TRBV21-1 is flagged as a pseudogene. The CDR3 is made up of 13 amino acids. CDR3 loop: CASSALLGGEQYV. CDR3 DNA: TGTGCCAGCAGCGCCCTCCTAGGGGGCGAGCAGTACGTC.

This chain uses TRBV10-1 with TRBJ2-3; D gene uncertain. Between the trimmed V and J ends, which lost 2 bases and 2 bases, there was a span of 2 bases. The germline CDR1 and CDR2 sequences are WNHNN and SYGVQD (reference sequence). The CDR3 extends over 12 amino acids. The CDR3 coding sequence is TGCGCCAGCAGTGAGACCACAGATACGCAGTATTTT. The encoded protein is CASSETTDTQYF.

The V gene is TRBV10-1, the J gene TRBJ1-1, with 8 nucleotides matching TRBD1. V was pared by 5 bases and J by 4 bases, with 9 bases of the junction left unmatched. The CDR3 has 15 residues. CDR1 and CDR2 from the germline V gene are WNHNN and SYGVQD (reference sequence). Here the CDR3 reads CASSMDRAVGTEAFF. The DNA for the CDR3 is TGCGCCAGCAGTATGGACAGGGCGGTAGGCACTGAAGCTTTCTTT.

The V and J genes are TRBV30 and TRBJ1-5, with D perhaps matching TRBD1 (5 bases). V was pared by 3 bases and J by 2 bases, with 14 bases between. The CDR3 is made up of 15 amino acids. Germline assignment: CDR1 GTSNPN and CDR2 SVGIG (reference sequence). The CDR3 sequence: CAWRQALRGNQPQHF. In DNA form, the CDR3 reads TGTGCCTGGAGACAGGCCCTGAGGGGCAATCAGCCCCAGCATTTT.

This chain links TRBV7-8 with TRBJ1-1, with 7 bases lining up with TRBD1. CDR3 size: 14 residues. Trimming took 3 bases from V and 4 from J; bases not matched to a gene: 5. Per the germline V gene, CDR1 is SGHVS and CDR2 is FQNEAQ. In nucleotides, the CDR3 is TGTGCCAGCAGCTTGGGGACAGATTTCACTGAAGCTTTCTTT. This encodes CASSLGTDFTEAFF.

The chain is built from TRBV14 and TRBJ2-7; D unclear. Germline-derived CDR1 and CDR2 are SGHDN and FVKESK. Trimming stripped 4 bases from V and 3 bases from J, with 10 bases between. This CDR3 has 13 amino acids. The CDR3 spells CASSRAELYEQYF. The CDR3 nucleotides are TGTGCCAGCAGCCGAGCAGAGCTCTACGAGCAGTACTTC.

The V gene is TRBV5-1, the J gene TRBJ1-2; D perhaps matches TRBD1 (5 bases). The V end was cut by 4 bases, the J end by 3 bases, with 16 bases between. The V gene's germline CDR1 is SGHRS and CDR2 YFSETQ. The CDR3 length is 15 residues. CDR3 region: CASSLDGAPDYGYTF. CDR3 nucleotides: TGCGCCAGCAGCCTGGACGGGGCGCCCGACTATGGCTACACCTTC.

J is TRBJ1-3 and V is TRBV23-1, with 8 bases aligning to TRBD1. TRBV23-1 is annotated as an ORF whose role is uncertain. The CDR3 loop spans 18 amino acids. V dropped 4 bases and J dropped 0; count of bases not matched to a gene: 11. CDR3 loop: CASSPGQAETRSGNTIYF. CDR3 in DNA: TGCGCCAGCAGTCCGGGACAGGCAGAAACGCGCTCTGGAAACACCATATATTTT.